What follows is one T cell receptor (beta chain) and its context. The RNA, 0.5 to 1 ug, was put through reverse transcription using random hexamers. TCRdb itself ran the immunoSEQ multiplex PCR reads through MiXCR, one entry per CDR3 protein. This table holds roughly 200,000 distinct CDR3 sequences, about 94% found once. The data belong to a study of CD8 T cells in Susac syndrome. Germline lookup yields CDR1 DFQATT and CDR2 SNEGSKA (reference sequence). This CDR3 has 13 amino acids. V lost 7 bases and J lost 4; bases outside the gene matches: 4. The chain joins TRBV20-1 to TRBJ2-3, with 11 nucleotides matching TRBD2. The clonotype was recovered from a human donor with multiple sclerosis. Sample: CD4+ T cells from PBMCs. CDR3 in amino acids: CSGSGGDADTQYF. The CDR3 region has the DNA TGCAGTGGTAGCGGGGGGGACGCAGATACGCAGTATTTT.